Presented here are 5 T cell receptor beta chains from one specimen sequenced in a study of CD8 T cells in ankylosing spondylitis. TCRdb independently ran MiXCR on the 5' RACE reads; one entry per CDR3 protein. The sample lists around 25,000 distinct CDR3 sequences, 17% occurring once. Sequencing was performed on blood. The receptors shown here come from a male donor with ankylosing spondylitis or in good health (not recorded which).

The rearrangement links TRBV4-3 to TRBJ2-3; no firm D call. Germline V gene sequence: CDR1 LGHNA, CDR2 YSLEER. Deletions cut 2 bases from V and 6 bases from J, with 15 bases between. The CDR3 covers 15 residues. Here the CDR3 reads CASSQSSTSWDTQYF. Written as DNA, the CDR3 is TGCGCCAGCAGCCAATCTTCAACCTCCTGGGATACGCAGTATTTT.

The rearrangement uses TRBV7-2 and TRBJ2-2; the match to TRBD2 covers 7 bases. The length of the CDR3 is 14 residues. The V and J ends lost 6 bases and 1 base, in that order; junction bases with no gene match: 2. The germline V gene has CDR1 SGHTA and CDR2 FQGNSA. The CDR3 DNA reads TGTGCCAGCAGGAGCGGGGTGAACACCGGGGAGCTGTTTTTT. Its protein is CASRSGVNTGELFF.

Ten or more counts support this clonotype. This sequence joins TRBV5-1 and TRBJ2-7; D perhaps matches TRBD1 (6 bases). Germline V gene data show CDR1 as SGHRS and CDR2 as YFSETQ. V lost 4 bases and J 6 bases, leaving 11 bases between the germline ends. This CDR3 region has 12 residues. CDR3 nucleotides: TGCGCCAGCAGCACACAGGGCCTCGAGCAGTACTTC. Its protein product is CASSTQGLEQYF.

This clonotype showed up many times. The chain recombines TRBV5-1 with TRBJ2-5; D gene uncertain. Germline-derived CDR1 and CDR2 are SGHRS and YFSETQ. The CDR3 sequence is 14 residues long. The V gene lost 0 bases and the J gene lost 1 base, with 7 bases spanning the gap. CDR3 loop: CASSLVPTQETQYF. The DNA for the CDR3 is TGCGCCAGCAGCTTGGTGCCTACCCAAGAGACCCAGTACTTC. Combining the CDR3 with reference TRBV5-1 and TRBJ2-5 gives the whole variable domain KAGVTQTPRYLIKTRGQQVTLSCSPISGHRSVSWYQQTPGQGLQFLFEYFSETQRNKGNFPGRFSGRQFSNSRSEMNVSTLELGDSALYLCASSLVPTQETQYFGPGTRLLVL.

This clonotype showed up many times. The CDR3 sequence: CASSVAALREQFF. Written as DNA, the CDR3 is TGTGCCAGCAGTGTGGCTGCCTTGAGGGAGCAGTTCTTC. The chain links TRBV2 to TRBJ2-1; D gene ambiguous. The CDR3 consists of 13 residues. From germline, CDR1 is SNHLY and CDR2 FYNNEI. V was trimmed by 4 bases and J by 10 bases, leaving 14 bases between them.